This T cell receptor (beta chain) is from a study of blood T cell repertoires in COVID-19. Study-level information: Acute and convalescent COVID-19 samples came from the United States, Italy and Spain. T cells, B-cell-depleted T cells, or PBMCs provided the cDNA or gDNA that served as material.

This CDR3 spans 12 amino acids. Germline V gene data show CDR1 as SEHNR and CDR2 as FQNEAQ (reference sequence). Trimming stripped 5 bases from V and 5 bases from J, with 10 bases between. Per the authors' pipeline: Cell counts per sample came from amplifying reference gene primers. TCRdb's copy holds only in-frame clones and misses some; the assay was immunoSEQ multiplex PCR. The V and J calls and clone size come from that table; D and trimming were worked out from the DNA. The sample yields 270,000 or so clones, around 86% seen once. Sequenced input: peripheral blood. The receptor's source is a woman aged 35 to 49 who had recovered from COVID-19. The chain is built from TRBV7-9 and TRBJ2-7; no clear D. CDR3 loop: CASSRVGHEQYF. The CDR3 nucleotides read TGTGCCAGCAGCCGTGTGGGCCACGAGCAGTACTTC.